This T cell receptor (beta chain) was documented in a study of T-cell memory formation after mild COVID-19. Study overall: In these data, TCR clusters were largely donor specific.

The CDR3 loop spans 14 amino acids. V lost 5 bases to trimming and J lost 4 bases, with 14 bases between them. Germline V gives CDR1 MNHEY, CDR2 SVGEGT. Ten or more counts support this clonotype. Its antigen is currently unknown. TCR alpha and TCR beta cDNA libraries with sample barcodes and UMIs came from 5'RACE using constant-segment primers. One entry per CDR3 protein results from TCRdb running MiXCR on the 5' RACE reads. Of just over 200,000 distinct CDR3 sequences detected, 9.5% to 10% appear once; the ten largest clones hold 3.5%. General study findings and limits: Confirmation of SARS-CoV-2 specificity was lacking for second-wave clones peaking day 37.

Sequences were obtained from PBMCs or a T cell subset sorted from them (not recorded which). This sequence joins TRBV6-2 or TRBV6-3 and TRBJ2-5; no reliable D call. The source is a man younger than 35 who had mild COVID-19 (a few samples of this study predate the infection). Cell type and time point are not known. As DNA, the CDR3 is TGTGCCAGCAGTCCTAATCAGTGGCGAGAGACCCAGTACTTC. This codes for CASSPNQWRETQYF.